This TCR beta chain was captured in a study of response to subunit inactivated influenza vaccine. Study outcomes and limitations: The authors put forward the suggestion that each seasonal influenza vaccination may bring in only a limited number of new T cells.

MiXCR, applied by TCRdb to the RT-PCR reads, yields one record per CDR3 protein. The sample records 650,000 to 800,000 distinct CDR3 sequences, 14% being singletons. Trimming stripped 5 bases from V and 0 bases from J, with 12 bases between. Germline V gives CDR1 SEHNR, CDR2 FQNEAQ (reference sequence). CDR3 length equals 15 residues. In this sample, this clonotype turned up a few times. Its antigen is currently unknown. This TCR came from a man aged 45-65 years who received an inactivated influenza vaccine. Sequenced here: PBMCs from blood, sampled around 14 days before vaccination. The V and J genes are TRBV7-9 and TRBJ2-3, with no clear D. The CDR3 DNA sequence: TGTGCCAGCAGCCAACACAGTGCTAGCACAGATACGCAGTATTTT. It specifies CASSQHSASTDTQYF.